Listed here are 10 T cell receptor beta chains from one sample, sequenced in a study of OX40 agonist ivuxolimab in advanced cancers. TCRdb keeps only in-frame clones here, not all; method: immunoSEQ multiplex PCR. Here the sample spans 60,000 to 85,000 clones, approximately 87% being singletons. Sequencing used CD4+ or CD8+ T cells sorted from blood, obtained in a trial of the OX40 agonist ivuxolimab. All receptors come from an adult with an advanced solid tumor such as melanoma, head and neck, liver or kidney cancer.

V gene TRBV6-6 combines with J gene TRBJ2-1; D gene unclear. CDR1 and CDR2 from the germline V gene are MNHNY and SVGAGI (reference sequence). V shed 4 bases and J shed 4 bases, with 11 bases lying between them. The CDR3 totals 14 residues. The CDR3 coding sequence is TGTGCCAGCAGTTCGTCCCAAGGATACAATGAGCAGTTCTTC. Its protein is CASSSSQGYNEQFF.

This clone was observed a few times. This chain joins TRBV7-8 and TRBJ2-1, with 10 bases that match TRBD2. The CDR3 is 17 amino acids. Germline V gene lookup returns CDR1 SGHVS and CDR2 FQNEAQ. Losses at the gene ends were 5 bases for V and 3 bases for J; bases not matched to a gene: 10. CDR3 sequence: CASSPRTSGHYYNEQFF. As DNA, the CDR3 is TGTGCCAGCAGCCCGAGGACTAGCGGACATTACTACAATGAGCAGTTCTTC.

The chain combines TRBV19 with TRBJ2-7; 8 nucleotides line up with TRBD1. V trimming: 4 bases; J trimming: 3 bases; junction bases outside the gene matches: 5. The germline gives CDR1 LNHDA, CDR2 SQIVND (reference sequence). The CDR3 runs 14 residues. The CDR3 reads CASSRSTGVYEQYF. In DNA, the CDR3 is TGTGCCAGTAGTAGGTCGACAGGGGTCTACGAGCAGTACTTC.

The chain combines TRBV5-1 with TRBJ2-2, with unresolved D. V gave up 1 base and J gave up 4 bases, with 14 bases separating them. Germline-derived CDR1 and CDR2 are SGHRS and YFSETQ. The CDR3 consists of 16 residues. In DNA form, the CDR3 reads TGCGCCAGCAGCTTGCAAGGAACCGAGAGCACCGGGGAGCTGTTTTTT. It is translated as CASSLQGTESTGELFF.

J is TRBJ1-3 and V is TRBV25-1; D is unresolved. Trimming removed 2 bases from V and 0 bases from J, with 11 bases in between. Looked up from germline, CDR1 is MGHDK and CDR2 is SYGVNS. The CDR3 extends over 16 amino acids. The CDR3 region has the DNA TGTGCCAGCAGTGAAATAGGTGGGAGCTCTGGAAACACCATATATTTT. Protein product: CASSEIGGSSGNTIYF.

This clone was observed once. The chain joins TRBV5-1 to TRBJ1-1; D is undetermined. CDR1 and CDR2 (germline): SGHRS, YFSETQ. This CDR3 spans 13 amino acids. Trimming took 2 bases from V and 0 from J, leaving 5 bases between them. CDR3 loop: CASSFGLNTEAFF. CDR3 DNA sequence: TGCGCCAGCAGCTTTGGATTGAACACTGAAGCTTTCTTT.

The V call is TRBV23-1, the J call TRBJ1-3, with D possibly matching TRBD1 (6 bases). TRBV23-1 is sorted into the ORF group, with uncertain function. Between the trimmed V and J ends, which lost 7 bases and 4 bases, there was a span of 14 bases. This CDR3 has 14 residues. The CDR3 nucleotides are TGCGCCAGCACCCAGGGGCTTTTGGGAAACACCATATATTTT. Protein sequence: CASTQGLLGNTIYF.

As regards this clone: Mismatch with germline at one junction end may stem from a read error. The rearrangement joins TRBV5-4 to TRBJ1-2, with TRBD1 matching 10 bases. The CDR3 has 16 amino acids. CDR1 and CDR2 from the germline V gene are SGHNT and YYREEE (reference sequence). CDR3 sequence reads: CASSLGTGTGAYGYTF. The CDR3 DNA follows: TGTGCCAGCAGTTTGGGCACCGGGACAGGGGCCTATGGCTACACCTTC. Drawing the rest from reference TRBV5-4 and TRBJ1-2, the complete variable domain is ETGVTQSPTHLIKTRGQQVTLRCSSQSGHNTVSWYQQALGQGPQFIFQYYREEENGRGNFPPRFSGLQFPNYSSELNVNALELDDSALYLCASSLGTGTGAYGYTFGSGTRLTVV.

The chain recombines TRBV4-1 with TRBJ2-3; possibly TRBD1 for D (6 bases). The CDR3 contains 14 residues. The V and J ends lost 4 bases and 2 bases respectively, with 10 bases between them. Germline values: CDR1 MGHRA, CDR2 YSYEKL. CDR3 nucleotides: TGCGCCAGCAGCCGAACAGGGTCCACAGATACGCAGTATTTT. It encodes CASSRTGSTDTQYF.

The CDR3 sequence is CAWSPPWDRVNYGYTF. As DNA, the CDR3 is TGTGCCTGGAGTCCGCCGTGGGACAGGGTAAACTATGGCTACACCTTC. The rearrangement joins TRBV30 to TRBJ1-2; the match to TRBD1 covers 9 bases. The ends lost 2 bases at V and 2 bases at J; junction bases unmatched: 9. This CDR3 has 16 amino acids. CDR1 GTSNPN and CDR2 SVGIG come from the germline V gene (reference sequence).